This TCR beta chain stems from a study of blood T cells in healthy people across ages. Regarding the study as a whole: No one knew whether donors had CMV, which possibly confounded expanded clonotype changes. The study could not conclusively compare naive and antigen-experienced cells, given its unsorted PBMCs.

Concerning this clonotype itself: Its antigen is as yet unknown. Mismatch with germline at one junction end may stem from a read error.

PCR was performed a second time for 7 to 11 cycles using a sample-barcoded 5' primer and a J-beta primer mix. TCRdb reprocessed the 5' RACE reads via MiXCR and lists one record per CDR3 protein. Of over 700,000 distinct CDR3 sequences listed, more than 20% are singletons. This sample also appeared in a second study, on T cells of mothers and their children. That source notes: All donors were healthy and Caucasian; they were three mothers and their six children.

The clonotype originates from a boy between 10 and 17 years old in good health. Source material: blood.

CDR3 region: CSVTSIGVGYGQYF. The CDR3 DNA reads TGCAGTGTTACGAGCATCGGAGTGGGGTACGGGCAGTACTTC. The chain couples TRBV20-1 to TRBJ2-7; D gene uncertain. The CDR3 sequence is 14 residues long. Germline CDR1 and CDR2: DFQATT and SNEGSKA (reference sequence).